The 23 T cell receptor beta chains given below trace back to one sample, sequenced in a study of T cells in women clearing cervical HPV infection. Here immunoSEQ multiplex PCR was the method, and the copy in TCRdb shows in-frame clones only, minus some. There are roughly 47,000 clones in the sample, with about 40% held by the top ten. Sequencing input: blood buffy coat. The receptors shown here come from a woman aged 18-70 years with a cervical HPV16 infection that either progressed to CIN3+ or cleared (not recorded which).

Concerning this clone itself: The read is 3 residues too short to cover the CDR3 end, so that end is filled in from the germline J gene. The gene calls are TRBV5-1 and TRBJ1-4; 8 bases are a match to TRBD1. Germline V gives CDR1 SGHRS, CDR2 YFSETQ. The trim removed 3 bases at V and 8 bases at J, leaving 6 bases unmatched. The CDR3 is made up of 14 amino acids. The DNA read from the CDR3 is TGCGCCAGCAGCTCAACCGGGACAGGAGAAAAA. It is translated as CASSSTGTGEK. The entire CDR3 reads CASSSTGTGEKLFF.

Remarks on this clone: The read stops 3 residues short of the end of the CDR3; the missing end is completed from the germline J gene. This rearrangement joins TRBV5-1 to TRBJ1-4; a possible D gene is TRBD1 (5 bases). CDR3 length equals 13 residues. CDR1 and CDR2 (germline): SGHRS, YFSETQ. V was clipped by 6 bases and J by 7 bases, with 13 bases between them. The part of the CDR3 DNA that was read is TGCGCCAGCACGGGGACTTCGGGTGAAAAA. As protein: CASTGTSGEK. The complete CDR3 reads CASTGTSGEKLFF.

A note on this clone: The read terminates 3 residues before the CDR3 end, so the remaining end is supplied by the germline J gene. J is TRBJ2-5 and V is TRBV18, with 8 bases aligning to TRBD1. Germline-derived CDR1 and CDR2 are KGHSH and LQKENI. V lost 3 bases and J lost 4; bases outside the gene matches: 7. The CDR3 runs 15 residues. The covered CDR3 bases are TGTGCCAGCTCACCCCGGACAGGGTCGGGAGAGACC. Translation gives CASSPRTGSGET. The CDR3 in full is CASSPRTGSGETQYF.

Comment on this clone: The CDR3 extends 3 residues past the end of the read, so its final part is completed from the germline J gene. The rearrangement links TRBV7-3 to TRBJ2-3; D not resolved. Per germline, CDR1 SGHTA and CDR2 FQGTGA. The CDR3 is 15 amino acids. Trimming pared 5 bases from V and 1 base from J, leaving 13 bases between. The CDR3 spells CASSPRLTGTDTQYF. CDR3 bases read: TGTGCCAGCAGCCCGCGACTGACCGGCACAGATACG. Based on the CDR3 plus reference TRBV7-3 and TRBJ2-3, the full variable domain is GAGVSQTPSNKVTEKGKYVELRCDPISGHTALYWYRQSLGQGPEFLIYFQGTGAADDSGLPNDRFFAVRPEGSVSTLKIQRTERGDSAVYLCASSPRLTGTDTQYFGPGTRLTVL.

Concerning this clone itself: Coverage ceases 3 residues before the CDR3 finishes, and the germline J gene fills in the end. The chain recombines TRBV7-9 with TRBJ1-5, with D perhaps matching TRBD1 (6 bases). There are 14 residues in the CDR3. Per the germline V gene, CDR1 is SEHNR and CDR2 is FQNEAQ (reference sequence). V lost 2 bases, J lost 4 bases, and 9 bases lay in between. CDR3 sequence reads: CASSLNRDNQPQHF. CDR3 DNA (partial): TGTGCCAGCAGCTTAAACAGGGATAATCAGCCC.

The CDR3 spells CASSRQIQETQYF. CDR3 DNA (partial): TGTGCCAGCAGCCGACAGATCCAAGAGACC. This chain connects TRBV7-2 to TRBJ2-5, with D maybe TRBD1 (5 bases). The read terminates 3 residues before the CDR3 end, so the remaining end is supplied by the germline J gene. From germline, CDR1 is SGHTA and CDR2 FQGNSA. V was shortened by 5 bases and J by 1 base, with 8 bases between the two germline ends. The CDR3 has 13 amino acids.

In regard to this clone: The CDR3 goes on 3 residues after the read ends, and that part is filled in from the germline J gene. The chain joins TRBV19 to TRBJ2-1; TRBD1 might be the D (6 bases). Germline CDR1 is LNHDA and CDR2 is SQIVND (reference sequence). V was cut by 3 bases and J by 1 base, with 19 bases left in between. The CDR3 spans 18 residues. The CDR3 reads CASSILSYGQPSYNEQFF. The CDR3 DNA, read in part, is TGTGCCAGTAGTATTCTCTCCTACGGACAGCCTTCCTACAATGAG.

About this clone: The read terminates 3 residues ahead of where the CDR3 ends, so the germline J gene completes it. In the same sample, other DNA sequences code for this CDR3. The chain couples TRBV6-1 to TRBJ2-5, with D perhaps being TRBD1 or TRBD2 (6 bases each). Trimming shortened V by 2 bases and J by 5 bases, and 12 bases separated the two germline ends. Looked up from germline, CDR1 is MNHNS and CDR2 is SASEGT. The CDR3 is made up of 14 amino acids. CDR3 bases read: TGTGCCAGCAGTGAATCAGGGGAGGCGGAGACC. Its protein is CASSESGEAET. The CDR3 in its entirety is CASSESGEAETQYF.

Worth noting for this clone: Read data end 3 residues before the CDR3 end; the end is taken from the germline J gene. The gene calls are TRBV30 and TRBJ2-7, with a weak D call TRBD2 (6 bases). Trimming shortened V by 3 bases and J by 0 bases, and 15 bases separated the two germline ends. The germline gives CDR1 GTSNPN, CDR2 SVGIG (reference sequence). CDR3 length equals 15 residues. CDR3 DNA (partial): TGTGCCTGGAGGGTGGAGGCGGGGCCCTCCTACGAG. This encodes CAWRVEAGPSYE. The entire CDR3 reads CAWRVEAGPSYEQYF.

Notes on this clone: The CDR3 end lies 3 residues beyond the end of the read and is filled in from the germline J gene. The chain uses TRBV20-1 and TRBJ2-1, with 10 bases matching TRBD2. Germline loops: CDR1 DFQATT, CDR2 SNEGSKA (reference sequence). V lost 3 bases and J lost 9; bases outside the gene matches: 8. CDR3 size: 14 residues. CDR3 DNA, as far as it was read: TGCAGTGCTAGCCTAGCGGGGGCGGTCGGTGAG. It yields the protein CSASLAGAVGE. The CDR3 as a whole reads CSASLAGAVGEQFF.

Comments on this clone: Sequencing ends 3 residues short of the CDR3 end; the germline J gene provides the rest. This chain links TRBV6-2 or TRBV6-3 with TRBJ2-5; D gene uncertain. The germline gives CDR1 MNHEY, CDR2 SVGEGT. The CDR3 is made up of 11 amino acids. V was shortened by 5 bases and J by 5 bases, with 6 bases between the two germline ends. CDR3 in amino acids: CASSHTETQYF. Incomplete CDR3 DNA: TGTGCCAGCAGTCATACTGAGACC.

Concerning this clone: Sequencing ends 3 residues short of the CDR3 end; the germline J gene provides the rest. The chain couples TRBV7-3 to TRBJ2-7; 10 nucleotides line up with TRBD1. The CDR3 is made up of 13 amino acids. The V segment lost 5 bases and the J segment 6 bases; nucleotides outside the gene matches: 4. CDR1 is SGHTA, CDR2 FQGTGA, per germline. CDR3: CASSPGQGSEQYF. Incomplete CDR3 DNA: TGTGCCAGCAGCCCGGGACAGGGGAGCGAG.

CDR3 residues: CASSIGGLAGGQETQYF. The CDR3 bases that were read are TGTGCCAGTAGTATCGGGGGACTAGCGGGAGGCCAAGAGACC. The chain links TRBV19 to TRBJ2-5; 15 bases line up with TRBD2. With the read ending 3 residues before the CDR3 end, the germline J gene is used to fill in that end. V was pared by 3 bases and J by 1 base, with 3 bases of the junction left unmatched. The CDR3 length is 17 residues. The V gene's germline CDR1 is LNHDA and CDR2 SQIVND (reference sequence).

The CDR3 sequence is CASSPTTGGPTPLHF. CDR3 DNA, as far as it was read: TGTGCCAGCAGTCCCACCACAGGGGGCCCCACACCC. V gene TRBV7-6 combines with J gene TRBJ1-6, with 9 bases matching TRBD1. The read ends 3 residues shy of where the CDR3 ends; the end is completed using the germline J gene. The CDR3 totals 15 residues. Germline V gene lookup returns CDR1 SGHVS and CDR2 FNYEAQ. After removal of 6 bases from V and 11 bases from J, the junction contained 11 bases not matched to a gene.

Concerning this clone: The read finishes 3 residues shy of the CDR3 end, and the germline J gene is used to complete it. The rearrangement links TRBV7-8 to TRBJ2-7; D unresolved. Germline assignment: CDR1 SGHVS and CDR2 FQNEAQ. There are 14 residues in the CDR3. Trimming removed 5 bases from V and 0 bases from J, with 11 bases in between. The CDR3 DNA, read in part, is TGTGCCAGCAGCACAACCAAGAGCTCCTACGAG. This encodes CASSTTKSSYE. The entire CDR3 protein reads CASSTTKSSYEQYF.

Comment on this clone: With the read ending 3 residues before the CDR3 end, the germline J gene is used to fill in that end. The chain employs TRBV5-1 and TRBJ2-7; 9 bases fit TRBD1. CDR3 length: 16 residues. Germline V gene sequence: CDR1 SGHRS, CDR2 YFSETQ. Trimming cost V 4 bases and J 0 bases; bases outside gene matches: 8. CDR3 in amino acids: CASSTSGTGFSYEQYF. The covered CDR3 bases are TGCGCCAGCAGCACTTCCGGGACAGGGTTCTCCTACGAG.

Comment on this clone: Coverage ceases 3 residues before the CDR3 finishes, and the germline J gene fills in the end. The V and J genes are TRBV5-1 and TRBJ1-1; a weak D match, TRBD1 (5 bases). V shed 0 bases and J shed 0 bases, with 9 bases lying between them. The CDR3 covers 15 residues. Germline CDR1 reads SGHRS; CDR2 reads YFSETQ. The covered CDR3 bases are TGCGCCAGCAGCTTGGGGGCAGGGATGAACACTGAA. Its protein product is CASSLGAGMNTE. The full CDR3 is CASSLGAGMNTEAFF.

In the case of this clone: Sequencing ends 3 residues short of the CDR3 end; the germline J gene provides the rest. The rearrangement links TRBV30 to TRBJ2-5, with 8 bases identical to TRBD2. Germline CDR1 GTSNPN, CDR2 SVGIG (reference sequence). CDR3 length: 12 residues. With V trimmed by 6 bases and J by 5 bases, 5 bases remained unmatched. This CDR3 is CACRGGRETQYF. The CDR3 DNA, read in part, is TGTGCCTGCCGGGGGGGCCGGGAGACC.

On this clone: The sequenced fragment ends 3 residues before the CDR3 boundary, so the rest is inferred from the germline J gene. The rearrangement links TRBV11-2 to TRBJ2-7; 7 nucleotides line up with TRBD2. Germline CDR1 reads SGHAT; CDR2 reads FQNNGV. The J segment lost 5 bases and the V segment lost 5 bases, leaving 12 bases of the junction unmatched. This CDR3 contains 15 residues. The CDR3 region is CASSEWAGDIHEQYF. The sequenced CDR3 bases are TGTGCCAGCAGCGAGTGGGCGGGAGATATCCACGAG.

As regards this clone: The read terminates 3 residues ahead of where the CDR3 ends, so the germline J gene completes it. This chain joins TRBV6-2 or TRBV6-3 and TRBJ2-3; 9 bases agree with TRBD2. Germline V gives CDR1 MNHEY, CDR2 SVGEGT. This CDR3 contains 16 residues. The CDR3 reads CASSYSIAGAGKTQYF. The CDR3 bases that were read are TGTGCCAGCAGTTACTCTATAGCGGGAGCAGGGAAGACG.

CDR3 DNA (partial): TGTGCCAGCAGCTTACAGACACTCGATGGT. Its protein is CASSLQTLDG. The whole CDR3 sequence is CASSLQTLDGQYF. V and J are TRBV7-9 and TRBJ2-4; D not resolved. The read stops 3 residues short of the end of the CDR3; the missing end is completed from the germline J gene. The CDR3 runs 13 residues. Germline CDR1 SEHNR, CDR2 FQNEAQ (reference sequence).

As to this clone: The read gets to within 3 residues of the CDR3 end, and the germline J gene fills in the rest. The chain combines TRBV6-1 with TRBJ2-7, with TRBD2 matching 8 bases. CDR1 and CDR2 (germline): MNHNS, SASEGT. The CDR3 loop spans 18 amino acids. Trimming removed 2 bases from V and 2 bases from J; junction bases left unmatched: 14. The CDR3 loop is CASSEFWRGTSGPYEQYF. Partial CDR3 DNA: TGTGCCAGCAGTGAATTCTGGCGGGGTACTAGCGGACCCTACGAG.

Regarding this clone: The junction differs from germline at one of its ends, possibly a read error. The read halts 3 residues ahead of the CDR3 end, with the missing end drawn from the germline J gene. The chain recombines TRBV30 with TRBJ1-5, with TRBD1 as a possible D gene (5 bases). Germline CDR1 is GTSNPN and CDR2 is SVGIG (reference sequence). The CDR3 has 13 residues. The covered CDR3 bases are TGTACCTGGAGTCCAGGGTCCAATCAGCCC. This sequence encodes CTWSPGSNQP. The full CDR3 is CTWSPGSNQPQHF.